This T cell receptor (beta chain) was captured by sequencing in a study of PD-L1 blockade in urothelial cancer. The CDR3 length is 16 residues. Germline V gene sequence: CDR1 MDHEN, CDR2 SYDVKM. Germline trimming cut 5 bases from V and 6 bases from J; bases unmatched to any gene: 13. The time point: peripheral blood 6 weeks after treatment start. Patients had urothelial carcinoma that was locally advanced or metastatic. Libraries were prepared by immunoSEQ multiplex PCR; TCRdb keeps only in-frame clonotypes and omits some of them. This repertoire shows tens of thousands of clones, 70% to 90% found once; its top ten account for approximately 8.3%.

The chain joins TRBV28 to TRBJ2-4; 7 bases are a match to TRBD1. The specimen was PBMCs, collected around atezolizumab (anti-PD-L1) treatment. This clonotype was obtained from a man aged 70 or older with urothelial cancer. CDR3 in amino acids: CASSPLEGGDTNIQYF. CDR3 nucleotide sequence: TGTGCCAGCAGTCCACTTGAAGGGGGCGACACAAACATTCAGTACTTC.